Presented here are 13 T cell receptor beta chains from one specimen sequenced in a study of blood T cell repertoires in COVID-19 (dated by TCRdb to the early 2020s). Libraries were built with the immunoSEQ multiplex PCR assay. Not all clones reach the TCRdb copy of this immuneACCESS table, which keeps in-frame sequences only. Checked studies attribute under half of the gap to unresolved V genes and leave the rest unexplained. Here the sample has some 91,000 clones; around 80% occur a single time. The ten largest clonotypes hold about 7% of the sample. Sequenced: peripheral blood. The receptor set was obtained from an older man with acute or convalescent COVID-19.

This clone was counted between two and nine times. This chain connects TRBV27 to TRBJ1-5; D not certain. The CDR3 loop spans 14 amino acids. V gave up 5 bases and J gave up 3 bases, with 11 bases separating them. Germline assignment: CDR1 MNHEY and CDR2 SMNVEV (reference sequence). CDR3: CASSRDTNNQPQHF. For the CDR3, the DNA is TGTGCCAGCAGTCGAGACACAAACAATCAGCCCCAGCATTTT.

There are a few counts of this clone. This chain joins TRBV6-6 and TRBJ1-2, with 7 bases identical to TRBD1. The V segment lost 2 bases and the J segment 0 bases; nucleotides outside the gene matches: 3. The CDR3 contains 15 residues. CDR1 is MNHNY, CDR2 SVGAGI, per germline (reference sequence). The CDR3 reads CASSYLGTANYGYTF. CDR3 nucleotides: TGTGCCAGCAGTTACCTCGGGACAGCTAACTATGGCTACACCTTC.

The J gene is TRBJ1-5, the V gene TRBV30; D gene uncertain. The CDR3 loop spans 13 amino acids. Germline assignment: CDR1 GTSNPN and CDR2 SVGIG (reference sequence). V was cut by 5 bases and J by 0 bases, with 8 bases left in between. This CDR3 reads CAWGRDSNQPQHF. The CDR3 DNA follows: TGTGCCTGGGGGAGGGATAGCAATCAGCCCCAGCATTTT.

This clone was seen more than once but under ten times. CDR3 residues: CASSLGGTGTQPQHF. The DNA for the CDR3 is TGTGCCAGCAGCTTAGGGGGGACAGGGACTCAGCCCCAGCATTTT. This chain uses TRBV7-8 with TRBJ1-5; 9 nucleotides align to TRBD1. The CDR3 spans 15 residues. Germline CDR1 and CDR2: SGHVS and FQNEAQ. The V segment lost 1 base and the J segment 6 bases; nucleotides outside the gene matches: 4.

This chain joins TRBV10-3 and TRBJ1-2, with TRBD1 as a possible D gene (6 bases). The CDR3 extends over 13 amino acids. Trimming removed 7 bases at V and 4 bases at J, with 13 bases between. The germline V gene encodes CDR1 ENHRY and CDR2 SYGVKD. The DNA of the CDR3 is TGTGCCATCAAATTACAGGGCTTCTATGGCTACACCTTC. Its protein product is CAIKLQGFYGYTF.

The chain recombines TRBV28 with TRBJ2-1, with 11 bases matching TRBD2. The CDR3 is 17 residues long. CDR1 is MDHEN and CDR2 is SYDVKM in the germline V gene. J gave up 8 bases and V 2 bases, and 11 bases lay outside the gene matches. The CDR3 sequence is CASSLRWASGRIYEQFF. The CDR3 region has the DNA TGTGCCAGCAGTTTACGATGGGCTAGCGGGAGGATCTATGAGCAGTTCTTC.

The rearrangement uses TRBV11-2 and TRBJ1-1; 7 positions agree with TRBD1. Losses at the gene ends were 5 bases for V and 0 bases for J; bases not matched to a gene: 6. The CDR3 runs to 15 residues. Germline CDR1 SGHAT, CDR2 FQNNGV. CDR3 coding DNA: TGTGCCAGCAGCCGTCGACAGGGCATGAACACTGAAGCTTTCTTT. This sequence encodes CASSRRQGMNTEAFF.

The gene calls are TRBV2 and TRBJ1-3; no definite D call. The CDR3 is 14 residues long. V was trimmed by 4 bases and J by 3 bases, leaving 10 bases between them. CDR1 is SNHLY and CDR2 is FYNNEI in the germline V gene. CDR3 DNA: TGTGCCAGCAGTGGACTAGGTAGTGGAAACACCATATATTTT. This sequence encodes CASSGLGSGNTIYF.

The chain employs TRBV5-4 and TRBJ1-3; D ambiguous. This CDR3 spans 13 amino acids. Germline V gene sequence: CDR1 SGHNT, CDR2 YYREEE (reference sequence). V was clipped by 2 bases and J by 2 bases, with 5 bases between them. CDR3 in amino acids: CASSLRAGNTIYF. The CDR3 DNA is TGTGCCAGCAGCTTAAGAGCTGGAAACACCATATATTTT.

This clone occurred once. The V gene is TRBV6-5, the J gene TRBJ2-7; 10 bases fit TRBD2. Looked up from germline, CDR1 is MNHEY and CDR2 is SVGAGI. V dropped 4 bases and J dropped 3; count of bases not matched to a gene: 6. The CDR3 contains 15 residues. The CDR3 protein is CASSFRASGSYEQYF. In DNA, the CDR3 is TGTGCCAGCAGTTTCCGGGCTAGCGGGAGCTACGAGCAGTACTTC.

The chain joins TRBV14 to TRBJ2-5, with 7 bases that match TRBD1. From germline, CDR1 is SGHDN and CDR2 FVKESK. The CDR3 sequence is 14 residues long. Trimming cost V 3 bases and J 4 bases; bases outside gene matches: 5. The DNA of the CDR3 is TGTGCCAGCAGCCAGACAGGGCCCCTAGAGACCCAGTACTTC. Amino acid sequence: CASSQTGPLETQYF.

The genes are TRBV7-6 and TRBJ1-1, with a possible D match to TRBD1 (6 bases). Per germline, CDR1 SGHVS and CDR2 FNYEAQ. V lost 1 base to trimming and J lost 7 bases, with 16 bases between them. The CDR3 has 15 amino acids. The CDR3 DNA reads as TGTGCCAGCAGCTTAGTCGCCGGGACACACCATGAAGCTTTCTTT. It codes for CASSLVAGTHHEAFF.

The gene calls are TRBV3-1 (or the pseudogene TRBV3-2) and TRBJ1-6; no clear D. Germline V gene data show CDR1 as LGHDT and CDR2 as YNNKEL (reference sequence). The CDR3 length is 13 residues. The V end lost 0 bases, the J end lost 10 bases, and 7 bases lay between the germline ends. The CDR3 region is CASSQDPRSPLHF. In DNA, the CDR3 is TGTGCCAGCAGCCAAGATCCTAGGTCACCCCTCCACTTT.